A single sample is the source of the 22 T cell receptor beta chains below, sequenced in a study of shared clonotypes between healthy human individuals. TCRdb keeps only in-frame clones here, not all; method: immunoSEQ multiplex PCR. The sample has about 2 million clones, roughly 96% seen once. Sequenced material: naive CD4+ T cells sorted from blood. Subset noted: CD45RA+ positively selected. The receptors come from a young man in good health.

This chain links TRBV20-1 with TRBJ2-5; D call uncertain. The germline V and J ends were trimmed by 5 bases and 0 bases, with 4 bases remaining between them. Germline V CDR1 and CDR2: DFQATT, SNEGSKA (reference sequence). The CDR3 covers 11 residues. The CDR3 reads CSADYQETQYF. For the CDR3, the DNA is TGCAGTGCTGACTACCAAGAGACCCAGTACTTC.

The chain couples TRBV27 to TRBJ2-3; no clear D. Germline V gene data show CDR1 as MNHEY and CDR2 as SMNVEV (reference sequence). The CDR3 is made up of 15 amino acids. Trimming removed 5 bases from V and 5 bases from J, with 17 bases in between. CDR3 in DNA: TGTGCCAGCAGTCCCCTTTTCCGCGTCGGAGATACGCAGTATTTT. This encodes CASSPLFRVGDTQYF.

The chain carries TRBV6-1 and TRBJ2-7; no reliable D call. This CDR3 is 14 amino acids long. Trimming removed 6 bases from V and 2 bases from J, with 14 bases in between. Germline V gene data show CDR1 as MNHNS and CDR2 as SASEGT. The CDR3 sequence is CASRTGPGPYEQYF. For the CDR3, the DNA is TGTGCCAGCAGGACCGGGCCCGGGCCCTACGAGCAGTACTTC.

Notes on this clone: The same CDR3 arises from other DNA sequences in this sample as well. J is TRBJ2-7 and V is TRBV5-1; 11 bases line up with TRBD2. This CDR3 spans 15 amino acids. In germline, CDR1 is SGHRS, CDR2 YFSETQ. Losses at the gene ends were 4 bases for V and 1 base for J; bases not matched to a gene: 4. CDR3 DNA sequence: TGCGCCAGCAGCCCCCGGACTAGCGGGTCCTACGAGCAGTACTTC. Protein: CASSPRTSGSYEQYF.

V usage is TRBV19 and J usage is TRBJ1-4; 7 bases fit TRBD1. Trimming took 5 bases from V and 8 from J; bases not matched to a gene: 8. The germline V gene has CDR1 LNHDA and CDR2 SQIVND (reference sequence). This CDR3 is built from 14 residues. The DNA of the CDR3 is TGTGCCAGTAGTCAACAGGGGAGTGGCGAAAAACTGTTTTTT. It is translated as CASSQQGSGEKLFF.

This chain uses TRBV7-9 with TRBJ2-7; D is uncertain. V lost 5 bases to trimming and J lost 5 bases, with 16 bases between them. There are 14 residues in the CDR3. The germline gives CDR1 SEHNR, CDR2 FQNEAQ (reference sequence). The CDR3 loop reads CASSPRRLLNEQYF. The CDR3 DNA is TGTGCCAGCAGCCCCCGTCGGCTACTCAACGAGCAGTACTTC. Combining the CDR3 with reference TRBV7-9 and TRBJ2-7 gives the whole variable domain DTGVSQNPRHKITKRGQNVTFRCDPISEHNRLYWYRQTLGQGPEFLTYFQNEAQLEKSRLLSDRFSAERPKGSFSTLEIQRTEQGDSAMYLCASSPRRLLNEQYFGPGTRLTVT.

Concerning this clone: A much larger clone differs from this one at a single base, so this may be a read error. Other DNA sequences of this sample code for an identical CDR3. The chain carries TRBV5-4 and TRBJ1-5; D gene ambiguous. Trimming shortened V by 0 bases and J by 1 base, and 2 bases separated the two germline ends. In germline, CDR1 is SGHNT, CDR2 YYREEE (reference sequence). CDR3 length: 13 residues. The CDR3 protein is CASSLGSNQPQHF. DNA for the CDR3: TGTGCCAGCAGCTTGGGCAGCAATCAGCCCCAGCATTTT.

Remarks on this clone: The same CDR3 can be traced to other DNA sequences in this sample. The chain is built from TRBV18 and TRBJ2-7, with D possibly being TRBD1 (5 bases). Germline assignment: CDR1 KGHSH and CDR2 LQKENI. The CDR3 is 14 amino acids. V gave up 1 base and J gave up 2 bases, with 9 bases separating them. CDR3 nucleotide sequence: TGTGCCAGCTCACCACTCCAGGGTCCCTACGAGCAGTACTTC. Residues: CASSPLQGPYEQYF. Drawing the rest from reference TRBV18 and TRBJ2-7, the complete variable domain is NAGVMQNPRHLVRRRGQEARLRCSPMKGHSHVYWYRQLPEEGLKFMVYLQKENIIDESGMPKERFSAEFPKEGPSILRIQQVVRGDSAAYFCASSPLQGPYEQYFGPGTRLTVT.

The CDR3 bases are TGTGCCAGCAGCTACCGATCAGGGGTAGCACTAGATACGCAGTATTTT. As protein: CASSYRSGVALDTQYF. V usage is TRBV5-6 and J usage is TRBJ2-3; a weak D match, TRBD1 (6 bases). Per the germline V gene, CDR1 is SGHDT and CDR2 is YYEEEE. V lost 3 bases to trimming and J lost 5 bases, with 19 bases between them. There are 16 residues in the CDR3.

The chain combines TRBV7-9 with TRBJ1-6; D call uncertain. V shed 1 base and J shed 3 bases, with 10 bases lying between them. The V gene's germline CDR1 is SEHNR and CDR2 FQNEAQ (reference sequence). The CDR3 is 16 residues long. CDR3 nucleotide sequence: TGTGCCAGCAGCTTAGGGCGGCTGAACTATAATTCACCCCTCCACTTT. Its translation is CASSLGRLNYNSPLHF.

The chain employs TRBV20-1 and TRBJ1-2; D remains ambiguous. This CDR3 comprises 11 residues. Germline assignment: CDR1 DFQATT and CDR2 SNEGSKA (reference sequence). The CDR3, as DNA: TGCCTTGCCTGGAGCGAGGGCGGCTACACCTTC. It specifies CLAWSEGGYTF.

The chain employs TRBV2 and TRBJ2-3, with unresolved D. Germline loops: CDR1 SNHLY, CDR2 FYNNEI. The V end lost 6 bases, the J end lost 5 bases, and 9 bases lay between the germline ends. The CDR3 is made up of 12 amino acids. The CDR3 bases are TGTGCCAGCAGAGCCCAGATAGATACGCAGTATTTT. Protein: CASRAQIDTQYF. Drawing the rest from reference TRBV2 and TRBJ2-3, the complete variable domain is EPEVTQTPSHQVTQMGQEVILRCVPISNHLYFYWYRQILGQKVEFLVSFYNNEISEKSEIFDDQFSVERPDGSNFTLKIRSTKLEDSAMYFCASRAQIDTQYFGPGTRLTVL.

J is TRBJ2-7 and V is TRBV28; 12 positions agree with TRBD2. This CDR3 is 15 amino acids long. Germline V lookup: CDR1 MDHEN, CDR2 SYDVKM. Germline trimming cut 2 bases from V and 2 bases from J; bases unmatched to any gene: 1. The CDR3 nucleotides are TGTGCCAGCAGTTTACTAGCGGGGGGGCCCTACGAGCAGTACTTC. Translated, it gives CASSLLAGGPYEQYF.

V is TRBV4-3 and J is TRBJ1-4; 7 bases are shared with TRBD1. From germline, CDR1 is LGHNA and CDR2 YSLEER. The CDR3 has 14 residues. J was trimmed by 8 bases and V by 1 base; bases with no gene match: 4. The CDR3 region is CASSQGIRGEKLFF. CDR3 in DNA: TGCGCCAGCAGCCAAGGAATCAGGGGGGAAAAACTGTTTTTT.

The chain combines TRBV6-1 with TRBJ2-7; 10 bases fit TRBD2. The germline gives CDR1 MNHNS, CDR2 SASEGT. The CDR3 loop spans 14 amino acids. The trim removed 6 bases at V and 2 bases at J, leaving 4 bases unmatched. CDR3 DNA sequence: TGTGCCAGCAGGGCAGGACTAGCGGCCTACGAGCAGTACTTC. Translating it yields CASRAGLAAYEQYF.

The rearrangement uses TRBV9 and TRBJ2-3; a possible D gene is TRBD2 (6 bases). CDR1 SGDLS and CDR2 YYNGEE come from the germline V gene. CDR3 length: 15 amino acids. V was clipped by 0 bases and J by 2 bases, with 10 bases between them. The CDR3 sequence: CASSVVTGDTDTQYF. For the CDR3, the DNA is TGTGCCAGCAGCGTAGTGACGGGGGACACAGATACGCAGTATTTT.

This clone came up once. The same CDR3 also results from other DNA sequences found in this sample. The V call is TRBV7-9, the J call TRBJ1-1, with D possibly TRBD1 on 6 matching bases. This CDR3 spans 13 amino acids. In germline, CDR1 is SEHNR, CDR2 FQNEAQ (reference sequence). Trimming removed 1 base from V and 5 bases from J, with 8 bases in between. The CDR3: CASSLEGGTEAFF. The CDR3 coding sequence is TGTGCCAGCAGCTTAGAGGGGGGAACTGAAGCTTTCTTT.

V is TRBV5-1 and J is TRBJ1-1, with D perhaps matching TRBD1 (6 bases). Germline CDR1 and CDR2: SGHRS and YFSETQ. V lost 2 bases to trimming and J lost 10 bases, with 15 bases between them. There are 13 residues in the CDR3. In DNA form, the CDR3 reads TGCGCCAGCAGCTTAGACAGGCCCACAGGAGCTTTCTTT. Protein sequence: CASSLDRPTGAFF.

A note on this clone: This specimen includes other DNA sequences encoding the same CDR3. The genes are TRBV5-1 and TRBJ1-2; D is uncertain. The CDR3 loop spans 15 amino acids. CDR1 SGHRS and CDR2 YFSETQ come from the germline V gene. The ends were cut back, 4 bases at V and 1 base at J, with 14 bases in the middle. The CDR3: CASSPAGTVNYGYTF. In nucleotides, the CDR3 is TGCGCCAGCAGCCCCGCGGGTACAGTTAACTATGGCTACACCTTC.

This chain links TRBV6-5 with TRBJ2-3; the match to TRBD2 covers 10 bases. Trimming at V came to 5 bases and at J to 5 bases, leaving 7 bases not matched to a gene. The CDR3 runs 15 residues. Germline V gives CDR1 MNHEY, CDR2 SVGAGI. The DNA for the CDR3 is TGTGCCAGCAGTATTGGACTAGCGGTAGTAGATACGCAGTATTTT. This codes for CASSIGLAVVDTQYF.

The chain has TRBV5-1 and TRBJ2-7, with TRBD2 matching 9 bases. The CDR3 sequence is 17 residues long. Germline-derived CDR1 and CDR2 are SGHRS and YFSETQ. Trimming took 2 bases from V and 0 from J; bases not matched to a gene: 9. In DNA, the CDR3 is TGCGCCAGCAGCTTCGGATCTAGCGGGGCACACTCCTACGAGCAGTACTTC. Translating gives CASSFGSSGAHSYEQYF.

The chain employs TRBV28 and TRBJ2-7; 7 bases are shared with TRBD1. The CDR3 covers 16 residues. The V and J ends lost 7 bases and 2 bases, in that order; junction bases with no gene match: 14. The germline gives CDR1 MDHEN, CDR2 SYDVKM. The CDR3 DNA sequence: TGTGCCAGCATCGGGTCCTTTGGGACAGCCACCTACGAGCAGTACTTC. This gives the protein CASIGSFGTATYEQYF.